This T cell receptor beta chain appears in the sequencing data of a study of post-analysis software for immune sequencing data. The study, taken as a whole, reports: TRBV5-6, TRBV5-1 and TRBV20-1 were among four or five TRBV segments more frequent in patients than controls.

The germline V gene encodes CDR1 MNHEY and CDR2 SMNVEV (reference sequence). The CDR3 sequence is 16 residues long. The TCR beta cDNA libraries carried unique molecular identifiers. TCRdb reprocessed the PCR reads via MiXCR and lists one record per CDR3 protein. This sample has some 690,000 distinct CDR3 sequences, with approximately 60% found just once. As concerns this clonotype: The antigen is undetermined. The junction differs from germline at one of its ends, possibly a read error.

The V call is TRBV27, the J call TRBJ2-7; 9 bases agree with TRBD2. This sequence originates from a girl aged 2-9 years with multiple sclerosis. What was sequenced was blood. As DNA, the CDR3 is TGTGCCAGCAGTTCCCCGCCGACTAGCGGCTCCGACGAGCAGTACTTC. Translated: CASSSPPTSGSDEQYF.